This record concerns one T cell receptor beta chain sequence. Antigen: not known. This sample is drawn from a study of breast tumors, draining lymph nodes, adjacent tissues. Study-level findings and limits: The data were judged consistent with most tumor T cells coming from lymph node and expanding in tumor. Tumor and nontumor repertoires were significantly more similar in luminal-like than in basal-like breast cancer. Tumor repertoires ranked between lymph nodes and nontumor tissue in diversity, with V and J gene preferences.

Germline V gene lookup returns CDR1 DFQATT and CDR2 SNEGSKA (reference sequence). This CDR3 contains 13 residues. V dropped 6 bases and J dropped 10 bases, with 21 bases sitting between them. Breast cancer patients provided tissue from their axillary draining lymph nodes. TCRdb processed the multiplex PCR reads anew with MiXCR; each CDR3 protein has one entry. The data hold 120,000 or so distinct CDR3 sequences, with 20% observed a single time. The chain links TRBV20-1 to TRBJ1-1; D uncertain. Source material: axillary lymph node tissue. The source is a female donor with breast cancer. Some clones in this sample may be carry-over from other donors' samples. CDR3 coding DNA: TGCAGTGCCCAAAGGAGCCCGATATTGGGAGCTTTCTTT. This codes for CSAQRSPILGAFF.